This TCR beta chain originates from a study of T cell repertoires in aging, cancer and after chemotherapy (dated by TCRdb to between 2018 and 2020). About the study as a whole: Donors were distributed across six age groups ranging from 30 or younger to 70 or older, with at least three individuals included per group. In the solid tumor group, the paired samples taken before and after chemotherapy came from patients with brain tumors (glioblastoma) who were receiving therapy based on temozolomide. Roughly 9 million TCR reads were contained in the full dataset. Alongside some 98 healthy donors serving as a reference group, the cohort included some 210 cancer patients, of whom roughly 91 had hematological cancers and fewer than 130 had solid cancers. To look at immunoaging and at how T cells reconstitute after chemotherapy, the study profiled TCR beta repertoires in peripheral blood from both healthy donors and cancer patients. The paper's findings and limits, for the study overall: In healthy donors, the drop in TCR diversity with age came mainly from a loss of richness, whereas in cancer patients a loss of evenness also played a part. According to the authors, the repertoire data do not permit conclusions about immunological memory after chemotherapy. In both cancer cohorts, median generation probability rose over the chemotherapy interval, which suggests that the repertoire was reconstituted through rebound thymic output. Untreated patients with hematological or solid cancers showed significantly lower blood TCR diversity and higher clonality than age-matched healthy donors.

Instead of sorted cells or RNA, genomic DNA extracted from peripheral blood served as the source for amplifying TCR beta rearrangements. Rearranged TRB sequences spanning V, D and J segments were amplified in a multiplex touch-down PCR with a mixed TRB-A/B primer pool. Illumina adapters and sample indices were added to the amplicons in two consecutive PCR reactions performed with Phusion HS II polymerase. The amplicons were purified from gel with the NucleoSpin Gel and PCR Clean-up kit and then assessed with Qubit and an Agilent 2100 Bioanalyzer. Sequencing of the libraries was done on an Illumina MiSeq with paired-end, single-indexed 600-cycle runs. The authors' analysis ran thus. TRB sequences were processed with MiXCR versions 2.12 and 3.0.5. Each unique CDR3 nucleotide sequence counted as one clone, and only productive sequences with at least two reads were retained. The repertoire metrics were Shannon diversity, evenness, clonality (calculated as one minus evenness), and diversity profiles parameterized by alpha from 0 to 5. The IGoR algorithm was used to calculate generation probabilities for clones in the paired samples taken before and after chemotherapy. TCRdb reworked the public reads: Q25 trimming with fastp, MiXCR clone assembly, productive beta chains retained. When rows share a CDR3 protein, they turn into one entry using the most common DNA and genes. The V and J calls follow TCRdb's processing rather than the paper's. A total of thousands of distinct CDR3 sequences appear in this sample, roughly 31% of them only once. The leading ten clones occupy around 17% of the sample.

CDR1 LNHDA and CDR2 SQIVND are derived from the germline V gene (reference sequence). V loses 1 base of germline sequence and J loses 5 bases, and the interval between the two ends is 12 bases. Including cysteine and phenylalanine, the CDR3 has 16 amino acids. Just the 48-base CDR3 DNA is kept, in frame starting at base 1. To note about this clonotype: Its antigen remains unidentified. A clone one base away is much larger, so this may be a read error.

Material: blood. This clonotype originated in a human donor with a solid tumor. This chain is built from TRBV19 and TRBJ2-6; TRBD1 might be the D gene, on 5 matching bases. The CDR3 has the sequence CASSIVGAARANVLTF. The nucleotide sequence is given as TGTGCCAGTAGTATAGTAGGGGCAGCTAGGGCCAACGTCCTGACTTTC.